This T cell receptor (beta chain) was sequenced during a study of blood T cell repertoires in COVID-19 (dated by TCRdb to about 2020). At the level of the whole study: The collaborator samples originated in the United States, Italy and Spain and spanned the acute and convalescent phases of COVID-19. The material from the prospective study consisted of cDNA or gDNA derived from T cells, B-cell-depleted T cells, or PBMCs. Deeply sampled blood TCRbeta repertoires from subjects exposed to, actively infected with, or recovered from COVID-19 were included in the dataset. Sample metadata almost always included a de-identified subject ID, COVID-19 status, age in years and sex. The samples were drawn from the first 160 participants of the ongoing ImmuneRACE study and from 1,254 subjects provided by 6 global collaborators. Where HLA class I and class II types were available, the types were taken from metadata supplied by the sample provider, not from assay-based typing. A freely available public database, intended as a resource for researchers studying the immune response to SARS-CoV-2, is where the repertoires were released. Study-wide findings and limitations: The amount of clinical and demographic metadata varied by source and participant and was provided uncurated.

The CDR1 and CDR2 encoded by the germline V gene are LGHNA and YSLEER. Measured from the cysteine to the phenylalanine, the CDR3 is 16 residues long. The sequence is cut down to CDR3 DNA, 48 bases in frame from base 1. Relative to germline, V is missing 0 bases and J is missing 2 bases, with 1 base of the junction outside any gene match. TCRbeta CDR3 regions were amplified from genomic DNA by means of the immunoSEQ Assay, a bias-controlled multiplex PCR. Concerning the study's data processing: The number of nucleated cells in each sample was estimated from the amplification of reference gene primers within the assay. To quantify the absolute abundance of each unique TCRbeta CDR3 rearrangement, sequence reads were collapsed and filtered. For each sample, productive Simpson clonality was calculated as the square root of Simpson's diversity index across productive rearrangements. Imported from immuneACCESS, the table was reduced by TCRdb to in-frame sequences with V and J called. These copies leave out some clones; in studies compared against another copy, an unresolved V gene accounts for under half, and the cause of the remainder is not known. V and J calls and clone size are given by that table; D and trimming were obtained from the DNA. This sample has around 47,000 clones in its table, and roughly 71% of those were observed once. The ten largest clones add up to 5.5% to 8% of the sample.

Collaborating institutions collected whole blood in K2EDTA tubes following their own protocols. For TCRbeta analysis, collaborators shipped samples in one of three forms: frozen whole blood, isolated PBMCs, or DNA extracted from either of those sample types. As concerns this clone: Its antigen specificity is not known. One base away there is no much larger clone; base qualities are not given.

The sequence links TRBV4-3 to TRBJ1-2, with 12 middle bases fitting TRBD1. The origin of this receptor is an elderly man with acute or convalescent COVID-19. Sequenced sample: peripheral blood. The CDR3 region reads CASSQEGTGGNYGYTF. The bases read TGCGCCAGCAGCCAAGAAGGGACAGGGGGCAACTATGGCTACACCTTC.